This entry features one T cell receptor (beta chain) sequence. This clonotype has at least ten counts. Its target antigen remains unknown. One base away there is no much larger clone; base qualities are not given. The library was obtained by 5' RACE. Instrument on record: Illumina HiSeq 2000. A universal primer binding site was introduced by template switching, and a unique molecular identifier was present in the final cDNA, enabling accurate counting of TCR cDNA molecules. Specific primers in the conserved constant-segment region were used to synthesize first-strand cDNA for TCR alpha and beta chains. To control for contamination, every cDNA library carried two barcodes: a SMART-Mk sample barcode plus Illumina barcodes. TruSeq adapter sequences and Illumina sample barcodes were added in two successive PCR steps. The TCR alpha and beta cDNA libraries were sequenced on the Illumina HiSeq platform using custom primers. In the paper's pipeline: Raw reads were processed with MiGEC to extract unique molecular identifiers, and MiXCR was used to determine CDR3 positions. For each individual, recombination models were inferred using an EM algorithm with the repgenHMM and IGoR tools. Shared clonotype analysis was performed with the tcR package in R, normalizing sharing by the product of cloneset sizes. Out-of-frame nonproductive sequences were analyzed to study raw recombination free of thymic and clonal selection effects. The public reads were reprocessed in TCRdb via fastp at Q25 and MiXCR, keeping in-frame beta chains. Duplicate CDR3 protein sequences are folded into a single record with the most common DNA and genes. In this record, the V and J calls reflect TCRdb's handling and not the investigators' own analysis. The sample table shows 300,000 to 400,000 distinct CDR3 sequences, and approximately 8.8% are seen once. The ten largest clones add up to 8.5% to 10% of the sample.

The data stem from a study of identical twins (dated by TCRdb to between 2015 and 2016). About the study as a whole: TCR alpha and beta repertoires from monozygotic twins, unrelated adults of various ages and cord blood were deep-sequenced to test whether fetal clonotypes persist. Replicate twin experiments were performed at different times using different library preparation protocols to rule out contamination. What the research found in general, with its limitations: Conclusions relied on cross-sectional statistical analysis, since the same donors could not be followed over many years. In monozygotic twins, recombination models systematically underestimated out-of-frame TCR alpha sharing, but the models matched the sharing seen between unrelated individuals. The excess sharing between twins in beta out-of-frame sequences was weaker because fewer shared sequences reduced the signal-to-noise ratio. Compared with coincidental sharing between unrelated individuals, out-of-frame TCR alpha sequences shared between twins showed an excess of sequences with low generation probability. Fewer insertions were carried by abundant cord blood beta clonotypes, a similar but weaker trend appeared in young adult naive repertoires, and no such trend appeared in memory repertoires. Zero-insertion analyses could be partly confounded by invariant T cells such as MAIT and iNKT, although diverse VJ usage argued against such confounding for most clonotypes.

Every donor was a healthy Caucasian. The study also sequenced three unrelated non-twin adults: a male aged 18 to 29, a male aged 50 to 60 and a female aged 50 to 60. Using Miltenyi CD45RO+ enrichment and human naive T-cell isolation kits, memory (CD45RO+) and naive T cells were isolated from PBMC. The sample was naive T cells sorted from blood. The cell subset or site label corresponds to: cells isolated with a human naive T-cell isolation kit. The sequence derives from a woman between 45 and 65 years old in good health.

The bases read TGTGCCTCCCGGATGGGTACCTACGAGCAGTACTTC. Its protein reads: CASRMGTYEQYF. The V and J genes are TRBV10-3 and TRBJ2-7, with the D segment identity uncertain. V loses 11 bases of germline sequence and J loses 2 bases, and the interval between the two ends is 13 bases. Measured from the cysteine to the phenylalanine, the CDR3 is 12 residues long. Left in the record is the CDR3 DNA by itself, 36 bases read in frame from the first base. Reading the germline V gene gives CDR1 ENHRY and CDR2 SYGVKD.